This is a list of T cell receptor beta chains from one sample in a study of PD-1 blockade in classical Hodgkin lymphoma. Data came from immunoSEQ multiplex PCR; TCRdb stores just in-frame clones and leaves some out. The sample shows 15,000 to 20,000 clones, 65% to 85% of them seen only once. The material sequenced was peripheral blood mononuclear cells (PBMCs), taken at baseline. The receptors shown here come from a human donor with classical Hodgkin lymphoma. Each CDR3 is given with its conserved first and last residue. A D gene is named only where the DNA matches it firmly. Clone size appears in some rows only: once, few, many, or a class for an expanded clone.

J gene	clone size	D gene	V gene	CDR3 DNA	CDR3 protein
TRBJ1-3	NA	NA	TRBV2	TGTGCCAGCAGTGGGACAGTAACCTTAGACACCATATATTTT	CASSGTVTLDTIYF
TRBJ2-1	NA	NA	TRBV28	TGTGCCAGCAGTTTGGCAGGGTACAATGAGCAGTTCTTC	CASSLAGYNEQFF
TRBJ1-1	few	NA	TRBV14	TGTGCCAGCAGCCCCCGTGGGGCCGGGGGCACTGAAGCTTTCTTT	CASSPRGAGGTEAFF
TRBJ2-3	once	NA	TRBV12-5	TGTGCTAGTGGTTTGGTTGGGGCGGGCAGGGGCCTGACAGATACGCAGTATTTT	CASGLVGAGRGLTDTQYF
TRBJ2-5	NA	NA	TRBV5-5	TGTGCCAGCAGCTTCGGCTCCTTGGGGGAGACCCAGTACTTC	CASSFGSLGETQYF
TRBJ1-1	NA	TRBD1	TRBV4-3	TGCGCCAGCAGCCAGGCAGGGGGCCAGTACACTGAAGCTTTCTTT	CASSQAGGQYTEAFF
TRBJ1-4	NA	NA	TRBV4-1	TGCGCCAGCAGCCAAGATGGTTTAGGGGCGAGGGATGAAAAACTGTTTTTT	CASSQDGLGARDEKLFF
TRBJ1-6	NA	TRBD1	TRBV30	TGTGCCTGCGGGGGAGGGGGCGGTTCACCCCTCCACTTT	CACGGGGGSPLHF
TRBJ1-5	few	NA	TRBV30	TGTGCCTGGACCCGGACAGCGGGCCAGCCCCAGCATTTT	CAWTRTAGQPQHF
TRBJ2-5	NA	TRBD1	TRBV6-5	TGTGCCAGCAGGGATCCGGGACAGGGGGCATTCGGGCAGTACTTC	CASRDPGQGAFGQYF
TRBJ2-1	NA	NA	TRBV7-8	TGTGCCAGCAGCCCCCTCCGGGGGCCGTGGTCGAGTGAGCAGTTCTTC	CASSPLRGPWSSEQFF
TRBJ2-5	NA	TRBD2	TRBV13	TGTGCCAGCAGCTTAGTAAGCGGGGGGTTTCAAGAGACCCAGTACTTC	CASSLVSGGFQETQYF
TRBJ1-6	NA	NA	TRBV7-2	TGTGCCAGCAGCTCCCAACCCCAGAGTCTTAATTCACCCCTCCACTTT	CASSSQPQSLNSPLHF
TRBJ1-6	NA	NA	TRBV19	TGTGCCAGTAGTATGGAGACGCTTGCCTACCTTAATTCACCCCTCCACTTT	CASSMETLAYLNSPLHF
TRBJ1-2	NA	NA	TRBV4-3	TGCGCCAGCAGCCAAGACAGGGCTCCTAACTATGGCTACACCTTC	CASSQDRAPNYGYTF
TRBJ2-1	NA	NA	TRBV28	TGTGCCAGCAGGGCTGTGATCGGGAGTAGCTCCTACAATGAGCAGTTCTTC	CASRAVIGSSSYNEQFF
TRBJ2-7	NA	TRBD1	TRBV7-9	TGTGCCAGCAGCTCCCCCGGACAGGGGGACAACGAGCAGTACTTC	CASSSPGQGDNEQYF
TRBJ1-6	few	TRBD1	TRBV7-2	TGTGCCAGCAGCTTAGTAGCCGTGGGGCAGGGGGGTTCACCCCTCCACTTT	CASSLVAVGQGGSPLHF
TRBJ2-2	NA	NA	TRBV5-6	TGTGCCAGCAGCCCCCTGGGGGCGGACACCGGGGAGCTGTTTTTT	CASSPLGADTGELFF
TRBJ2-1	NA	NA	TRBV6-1	TGTGCCAGCAGTGAAAAGGATGAGCAGTTCTTC	CASSEKDEQFF
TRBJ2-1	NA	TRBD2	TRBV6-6	TGTGCCACCGGGGGGGGCCCAGGGAATGAGCAGTTCTTC	CATGGGPGNEQFF
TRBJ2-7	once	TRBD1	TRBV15	TGTGCCACCAGCAGAGATCAGGGGGCAGGGCGAGAGCAGTACTTC	CATSRDQGAGREQYF
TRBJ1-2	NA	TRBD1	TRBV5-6	TGTGCCAGCAATAGAGGGGGCGACTATGGCTACACCTTC	CASNRGGDYGYTF
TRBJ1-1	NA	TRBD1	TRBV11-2	TGTGCCAGCAGCACCCACAGGGGGCCTGACACTGAAGCTTTCTTT	CASSTHRGPDTEAFF
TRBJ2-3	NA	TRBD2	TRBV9	TGTGCCAGCTCGCGGGGGAGGGGTCCCGGCCCAGATACGCAGTATTTT	CASSRGRGPGPDTQYF
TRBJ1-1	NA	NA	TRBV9	TGTGCCAGCAGCGTAGATGGAAGGTTAAACACTGAAGCTTTCTTT	CASSVDGRLNTEAFF
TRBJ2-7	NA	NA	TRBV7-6	TGTGCCAGCAGCCCCCCCGCTAGCCTTTTCGGCTCCTACGAGCAGTACTTC	CASSPPASLFGSYEQYF
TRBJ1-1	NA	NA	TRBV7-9	TGTGCCAGCAGCCTAGGGGCAGGACCTAGGTTTATGAACACTGAAGCTTTCTTT	CASSLGAGPRFMNTEAFF
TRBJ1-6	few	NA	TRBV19	TGTGCCAGTAGTATAGGACCGATTAATTCACCCCTCCACTTT	CASSIGPINSPLHF
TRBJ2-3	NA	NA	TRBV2	TGTGCCATTTCGAGACAGGAGAGACCAGATACGCAGTATTTT	CAISRQERPDTQYF
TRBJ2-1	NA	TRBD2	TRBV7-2	TGTGCCAGCAAGGTAGCGGGGGACTACAATGAGCAGTTCTTC	CASKVAGDYNEQFF
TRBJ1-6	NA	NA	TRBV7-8	TGTGCCAGCAGCCCGAGCTCCTTCAGAGCCTATAATTCACCCCTCCACTTT	CASSPSSFRAYNSPLHF
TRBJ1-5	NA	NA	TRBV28	TGTGCCAGCAGTCCCTATACGCTCAGGGGAAATCAGCCCCAGCATTTT	CASSPYTLRGNQPQHF
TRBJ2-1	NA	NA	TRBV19	TGTGCCAGTAGTATTTACGAGGGAGCAACGGTCGTCCACAATGAGCAGTTCTTC	CASSIYEGATVVHNEQFF
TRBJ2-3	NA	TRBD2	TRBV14	TGTGCCAGCAGCCCGGAGCGGGAGGGCACAGATACGCAGTATTTT	CASSPEREGTDTQYF
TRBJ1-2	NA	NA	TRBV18	TGTGCCAGCTCACCACCCCAGGGTGGGCCGAGGTATGGCTACACCTTC	CASSPPQGGPRYGYTF
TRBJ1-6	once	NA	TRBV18	TGTGCCAGCTCACCACCGAAGGATTCACCCCTCCACTTT	CASSPPKDSPLHF
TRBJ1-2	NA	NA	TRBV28	TGTGCCAGCAGTTTATCGACGGGGTCCTATGGCTACACCTTC	CASSLSTGSYGYTF
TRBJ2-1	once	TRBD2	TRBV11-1	TGTGCCAGCAGCGCTGGGACTAGCGGGGGGTGGTACAATGAGCAGTTCTTC	CASSAGTSGGWYNEQFF
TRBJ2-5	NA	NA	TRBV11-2	TGTGCCAGCAGCTGGGCCGGGAGACTCCAAGAGACCCAGTACTTC	CASSWAGRLQETQYF
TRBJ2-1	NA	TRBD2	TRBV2	TGTGCCAGCAGCCCTAGCGGGAGGGAGCAGTTCTTC	CASSPSGREQFF
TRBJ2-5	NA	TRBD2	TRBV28	TGTGCCAGCAGCCACAAGCGGGGGGGCGTTGTGGAGACCCAGTACTTC	CASSHKRGGVVETQYF
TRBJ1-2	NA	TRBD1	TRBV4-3	TGCGCCAGCAGCCAAGACCCGGACAGGGTAAGGGGCTACACCTTC	CASSQDPDRVRGYTF
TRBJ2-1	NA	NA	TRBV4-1	TGCGCCAGCAGCCATCTGGACATGGTCACCTACAATGAGCAGTTCTTC	CASSHLDMVTYNEQFF
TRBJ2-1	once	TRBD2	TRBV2	TGTGCCAGTGAACATCGGGGGGGGACGTACTACAATGAGCAGTTCTTC	CASEHRGGTYYNEQFF
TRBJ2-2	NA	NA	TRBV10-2	TGCGCCAGCAGTGAGCGGGGGGCCACCGGGGAGCTGTTTTTT	CASSERGATGELFF
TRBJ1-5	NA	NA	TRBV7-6	TGTGCCAGCAGCTTAGGGGAGTGGAAGGGAGCTAGGAATCAGCCCCAGCATTTT	CASSLGEWKGARNQPQHF
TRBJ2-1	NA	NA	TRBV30	TGTGCCTGGAATCCGGACGGGGCTAATGAGCAGTTCTTC	CAWNPDGANEQFF
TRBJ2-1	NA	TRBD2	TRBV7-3	TGTGCCAGCAGCTCTAGCGGGGGCAGCTACAATGAGCAGTTCTTC	CASSSSGGSYNEQFF
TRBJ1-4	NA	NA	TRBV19	TGTGCCAGTAGTATGGTGATCTATGAAGGTGAAAAACTGTTTTTT	CASSMVIYEGEKLFF
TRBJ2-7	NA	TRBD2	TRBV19	TGTGCCAGTCGCGGGGGGCCCTACGAGCAGTACTTC	CASRGGPYEQYF
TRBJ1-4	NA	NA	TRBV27	TGTGCCAGCAGTTTTAGAGGGCGGGAAAAACTGTTTTTT	CASSFRGREKLFF
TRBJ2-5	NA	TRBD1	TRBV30	TGTGCCTGGAGTCCGTCTCTGACAGGGCCGGAGACCCAGTACTTC	CAWSPSLTGPETQYF
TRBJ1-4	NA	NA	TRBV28	TGTGCCAGCAGTTTATTTCATAAACTGTTTTTT	CASSLFHKLFF
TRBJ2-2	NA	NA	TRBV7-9	TGTGCATCCCGTCGGCCAGTTACCGGGGAGCTGTTTTTT	CASRRPVTGELFF
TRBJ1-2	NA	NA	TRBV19	TGTGCCAGTAGTATAGGGGCGCGCTATGGCTACACCTTC	CASSIGARYGYTF
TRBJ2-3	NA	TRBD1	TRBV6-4	TGTGCCAGCAGTGACACAGGGGTCGCAGATACGCAGTATTTT	CASSDTGVADTQYF
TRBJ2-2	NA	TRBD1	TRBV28	TGTGCCAGCCGCTCCGGGACAGGGCTACGGGGGGAGCTGTTTTTT	CASRSGTGLRGELFF